The 21 T cell receptor beta chains reported below all come from one sample, sequenced in a study of response to subunit inactivated influenza vaccine. TCRdb ran MiXCR on the RT-PCR reads and lists one entry per CDR3 protein. The repertoire includes about 650,000 distinct CDR3 sequences, about 15% of them detected once, and about 9.9% sits in the top ten. The material was PBMCs from blood, obtained approximately 13 days after vaccination. The receptors stem from a man between 45 and 60 years old who received an inactivated influenza vaccine.

This clonotype was recorded at least ten times. The CDR3 region has the DNA TGTGCCAGCAGTGAAGACCAGGGATGGGGCAATCAGCCCCAGCATTTT. It codes for CASSEDQGWGNQPQHF. The rearrangement links TRBV6-1 to TRBJ1-5, with D possibly TRBD1 on 5 matching bases. Trimming removed 1 base from V and 2 bases from J, with 12 bases in between. CDR3 length: 16 amino acids. CDR1 and CDR2 from the germline V gene are MNHNS and SASEGT.

This clonotype was seen just once. This chain links TRBV10-3 with TRBJ2-3; no definite D call. Germline V gives CDR1 ENHRY, CDR2 SYGVKD. This CDR3 is built from 13 residues. V was pared by 2 bases and J by 3 bases, with 6 bases between. CDR3 in DNA: TGTGCCATCAGTGAGGGCGTTACAGATACGCAGTATTTT. It specifies CAISEGVTDTQYF.

This clonotype was seen only a few times. The chain couples TRBV4-3 to TRBJ2-3; the match to TRBD1 covers 7 bases. CDR3 length: 14 residues. Losses at the gene ends were 4 bases for V and 4 bases for J; bases not matched to a gene: 5. Germline assignment: CDR1 LGHNA and CDR2 YSLEER. In DNA form, the CDR3 reads TGCGCCAGCAGCCCTTCTGACAGGGCAGATACGCAGTATTTT. It encodes CASSPSDRADTQYF.

This sequence joins TRBV6-2 or TRBV6-3 and TRBJ1-1; no reliable D call. This CDR3 spans 15 amino acids. Deletions cut 4 bases from V and 5 bases from J, with 17 bases between. Germline lookup yields CDR1 MNHEY and CDR2 SVGEGT. The CDR3 loop is CASSSSTSGGTEAFF. CDR3 DNA sequence: TGTGCCAGCAGTTCGTCCACATCCGGCGGTACTGAAGCTTTCTTT.

This clonotype has more than one count but fewer than ten. The chain is built from TRBV4-3 and TRBJ2-2; 8 bases map to TRBD1. Germline assignment: CDR1 LGHNA and CDR2 YSLEER. The CDR3 has 15 amino acids. Trimming took 1 base from V and 3 from J; bases not matched to a gene: 1. The CDR3 DNA reads TGCGCCAGCAGCCAAGTGGACAGGGACACCGGGGAGCTGTTTTTT. As protein: CASSQVDRDTGELFF.

This clonotype turned up a few times. V and J are TRBV12-3 or TRBV12-4 and TRBJ2-7, with 15 bases matching TRBD2. This CDR3 spans 17 amino acids. V shed 6 bases and J 0 bases; nucleotides not matched to a gene: 6. The CDR3: CASSPGLAGGFSYEQYF. The DNA for the CDR3 is TGTGCCAGCAGCCCTGGACTAGCGGGAGGGTTCTCCTACGAGCAGTACTTC.

The sample holds a few counts of this clonotype. This chain joins TRBV7-6 and TRBJ2-2, with TRBD2 identical over 8 bases. The ends lost 0 bases at V and 2 bases at J; junction bases unmatched: 5. This CDR3 spans 17 amino acids. Germline lookup yields CDR1 SGHVS and CDR2 FNYEAQ. As DNA, the CDR3 is TGTGCCAGCAGCTTAGCGCCCGGGGGGGCCAACACCGGGGAGCTGTTTTTT. This codes for CASSLAPGGANTGELFF.

This clonotype showed up just a few times. The chain combines TRBV18 with TRBJ2-2, with TRBD2 matching 11 bases. Germline-derived CDR1 and CDR2 are KGHSH and LQKENI. Trimming cost V 1 base and J 0 bases; bases outside gene matches: 4. CDR3 size: 18 residues. The CDR3 nucleotides read TGTGCCAGCTCACCACGGCTAGCGGGGGGCACGAACACCGGGGAGCTGTTTTTT. Its translation is CASSPRLAGGTNTGELFF.

The J gene is TRBJ2-3, the V gene TRBV7-2, with D possibly TRBD2 on 6 matching bases. CDR3 length equals 14 residues. V was pared by 0 bases and J by 14 bases, with 18 bases between. CDR1 is SGHTA and CDR2 is FQGNSA in the germline V gene. The CDR3 loop is CASSLALLDGGWYF. CDR3 sequence (DNA): TGTGCCAGCAGCTTAGCCCTTTTGGATGGGGGGTGGTATTTT.

The chain couples TRBV10-2 to TRBJ1-3; 8 bases are a match to TRBD1. Germline CDR1 WSHSY, CDR2 SAAADI. The CDR3 sequence is 15 residues long. The V gene end was trimmed by 6 bases and the J gene end by 0 bases; junction bases not matched to a gene: 4. CDR3 region: CASRGQVDSGNTIYF. CDR3 nucleotides: TGCGCCAGCAGGGGACAGGTCGACTCTGGAAACACCATATATTTT.

The rearrangement uses TRBV12-3 or TRBV12-4 and TRBJ2-4; 8 bases match TRBD2. The CDR3 has 19 amino acids. Trimming removed 1 base from V and 0 bases from J; junction bases left unmatched: 11. The CDR3 here is CASSLGRDGGGRAKNIQYF. The CDR3 DNA is TGTGCCAGCAGTTTAGGTAGAGACGGGGGGGGCCGAGCCAAAAACATTCAGTACTTC.

The gene calls are TRBV18 and TRBJ1-1; possibly TRBD1 for D (5 bases). Trimming removed 9 bases from V and 4 bases from J, with 9 bases in between. This CDR3 is built from 11 residues. The V gene's germline CDR1 is KGHSH and CDR2 LQKENI. CDR3: CASSGITEAFF. The DNA for the CDR3 is TGTGCCAGTTCAGGGATCACTGAAGCTTTCTTT. Full variable domain (rest looked up from reference TRBV18 and TRBJ1-1): NAGVMQNPRHLVRRRGQEARLRCSPMKGHSHVYWYRQLPEEGLKFMVYLQKENIIDESGMPKERFSAEFPKEGPSILRIQQVVRGDSAAYFCASSGITEAFFGQGTRLTVV.

The chain couples TRBV28 to TRBJ1-6; weak D call: TRBD1 (5 bases). Germline V lookup: CDR1 MDHEN, CDR2 SYDVKM. V gave up 10 bases and J gave up 10 bases, with 14 bases separating them. CDR3 size: 12 residues. CDR3 protein: CAMGPSRSPLHF. The CDR3 coding sequence is TGTGCCATGGGACCTTCGCGGTCACCCCTCCACTTT.

The rearrangement joins TRBV29-1 to TRBJ2-2; no definite D call. V lost 7 bases, J lost 3 bases, and 12 bases lay in between. The CDR3 runs 13 residues. Germline CDR1 and CDR2: SQVTM and ANQGSEA. CDR3: CSATNTDTGELFF. The CDR3 region has the DNA TGCAGCGCCACGAACACCGACACCGGGGAGCTGTTTTTT.

V gene TRBV29-1 combines with J gene TRBJ2-7; 8 bases align to TRBD1. Germline V gene sequence: CDR1 SQVTM, CDR2 ANQGSEA. The V gene end was trimmed by 3 bases and the J gene end by 5 bases; junction bases not matched to a gene: 3. The CDR3 covers 12 residues. Written as DNA, the CDR3 is TGCAGCGTTGACCAGGGGGCGGACGAGCAGTACTTC. It codes for CSVDQGADEQYF.

The J gene is TRBJ2-1, the V gene TRBV6-5; D not certain. From germline, CDR1 is MNHEY and CDR2 SVGAGI. The V end was cut by 0 bases, the J end by 6 bases, with 12 bases between. CDR3 length: 15 residues. The CDR3 coding sequence is TGTGCCAGCAGTTACTCACCATTTTCGAGCAATGAGCAGTTCTTC. It is translated as CASSYSPFSSNEQFF.

This clonotype occurred a few times. V and J are TRBV6-2 or TRBV6-3 and TRBJ2-2; no definite D call. Germline CDR1 and CDR2: MNHEY and SVGEGT. This CDR3 region has 14 residues. The ends were cut back, 7 bases at V and 4 bases at J, with 13 bases in the middle. The CDR3, as DNA: TGTGCCAGCACCTCCCCGCGAGGCACCGGGGAGCTGTTTTTT. Translating gives CASTSPRGTGELFF.

In its sample, this clonotype was seen a few times. This chain joins TRBV7-2 and TRBJ1-2; D not resolved. This CDR3 region has 14 residues. Trimming left V 5 bases short and J 2 bases short, with 12 bases between. In germline, CDR1 is SGHTA, CDR2 FQGNSA. This chain's CDR3 is CASSAEVQNYGYTF. The CDR3 region has the DNA TGTGCCAGCAGCGCAGAGGTCCAAAACTATGGCTACACCTTC.

This clonotype was recorded many times. V and J are TRBV20-1 and TRBJ2-1; possible D gene TRBD2, 5 bases. The CDR3 is made up of 13 amino acids. The germline CDR1 and CDR2 sequences are DFQATT and SNEGSKA (reference sequence). Trimming pared 8 bases from V and 2 bases from J, leaving 13 bases between. The CDR3 region has the DNA TGCAGTAGTTCGAGCGGTACCTACAATGAGCAGTTCTTC. It specifies CSSSSGTYNEQFF.

The chain couples TRBV12-3 or TRBV12-4 to TRBJ2-3, with a weak D call TRBD2 (6 bases). V dropped 6 bases and J dropped 5 bases, with 15 bases sitting between them. The CDR3 length is 14 residues. CDR3 DNA sequence: TGTGCCAGCAGCCGAGGCGGGGATATAGATACGCAGTATTTT. Translation: CASSRGGDIDTQYF.

In its sample, this clonotype was seen a few times. The rearrangement links TRBV28 to TRBJ1-5; the D gene is possibly TRBD1 (6 bases). This CDR3 has 14 residues. The ends were cut back, 4 bases at V and 2 bases at J, with 9 bases in the middle. Germline CDR1 and CDR2: MDHEN and SYDVKM. CDR3 nucleotide sequence: TGTGCCAGCAGTTACAGGGTTGGCAATCAGCCCCAGCATTTT. This translates into CASSYRVGNQPQHF.